This TCR beta chain was recorded in a study of blood T cell repertoires in COVID-19 (dated by TCRdb to 2018 to 2020). Describing the broader study: Collaborator samples came from the United States, Italy and Spain and covered acute and convalescent phases of COVID-19. The sample metadata nearly always contained a de-identified subject ID, COVID-19 status, age in years and sex. The material from the prospective study consisted of cDNA or gDNA derived from T cells, B-cell-depleted T cells, or PBMCs. The repertoires were released in a freely available public database intended as a resource for research on the immune response to SARS-CoV-2. The samples were drawn from two sources: the first 160 participants of the ongoing ImmuneRACE study, and about 1,300 subjects contributed by 6 global collaborators. Where available, HLA class I and class II types were obtained from metadata supplied by the sample provider rather than from assay-based typing. The dataset comprised deeply sampled blood TCRbeta repertoires from subjects exposed to, actively infected with, or recovered from COVID-19. The full study reports these points: How much clinical and demographic metadata was included differed by source and by participant, and the metadata was provided uncurated.

V trim: 0 bases; J trim: 5 bases; unmatched bases: 5. The CDR3 starts with the cysteine, ends with the phenylalanine, and has 16 residues. The entry retains the CDR3 DNA only, 48 bases that are in frame from base 1. CDR1 and CDR2 (SGHRS, YFSETQ) derive from the germline V gene. Comment on this clone: Its recognized antigen is unknown. The record has no base qualities; no much larger clone is one base away.

Whole blood was collected in K2EDTA tubes by collaborating institutions according to the institutions' own protocols. For TCRbeta analysis, collaborator samples were shipped as frozen whole blood, as isolated PBMCs, or as DNA extracted from either sample type. TCRbeta CDR3 regions were amplified from genomic DNA using the immunoSEQ Assay, a bias-controlled multiplex PCR. As for the authors' bioinformatics: Within the assay, amplification of reference gene primers was used to estimate how many nucleated cells each sample contained. To quantify the absolute abundance of each unique TCRbeta CDR3 rearrangement, sequence reads were collapsed and filtered. For each sample, productive Simpson clonality was calculated as the square root of Simpson's diversity index over productive rearrangements. Sourced from immuneACCESS, this table was stored by TCRdb with only in-frame sequences that have V and J called. A share of the clones is absent; for the studies checked, an unresolved V gene accounts for under half, and the remainder has no known explanation. Clone size and the V and J calls come from that table; the DNA yielded D and trimming. The sample data list roughly 100,000 clones, and roughly 80% of these were observed just once. 15% to 19% of the sample goes to the ten largest clones.

The sequenced material came from peripheral blood. The sequence is built from TRBV5-1 and TRBJ1-4, and TRBD1 aligns with 9 junction nucleotides. This clonotype was obtained from a woman of 80 years or more with acute or convalescent COVID-19. The sequenced DNA: TGCGCCAGCAGCTTGGGACCGGGACAGGGAAATGAAAAACTGTTTTTT. The resulting protein is CASSLGPGQGNEKLFF.